This T cell receptor beta chain was recovered during a study of blood T cell repertoires in COVID-19. About the research overall: The analysed material was cDNA or gDNA that came from T cells, B-cell-depleted T cells, or PBMCs.

Per the authors' pipeline: Reference gene primer amplification yielded estimated nucleated cell counts. Here immunoSEQ multiplex PCR was the method, and the copy in TCRdb shows in-frame clones only, minus some. For V, J and clone size, that table is used; D and trimming come from the DNA. This sample yields tens of thousands of clones, of which 80% to 90% are seen a single time; 1.5% to 2% belongs to the top ten. The CDR3 sequence is 15 residues long. V lost 2 bases to trimming and J lost 1 base, with 12 bases between them. CDR1 and CDR2 (germline): SGHRS, YFSETQ. The genes are TRBV5-1 and TRBJ1-1; D is possibly TRBD1 (6 bases). This clonotype originated in a man aged 55 to 69 with acute or convalescent COVID-19. Material for sequencing was peripheral blood. Written as DNA, the CDR3 is TGCGCCAGCAGCTTAAACACACAGGGGAACACTGAAGCTTTCTTT. Translating gives CASSLNTQGNTEAFF.